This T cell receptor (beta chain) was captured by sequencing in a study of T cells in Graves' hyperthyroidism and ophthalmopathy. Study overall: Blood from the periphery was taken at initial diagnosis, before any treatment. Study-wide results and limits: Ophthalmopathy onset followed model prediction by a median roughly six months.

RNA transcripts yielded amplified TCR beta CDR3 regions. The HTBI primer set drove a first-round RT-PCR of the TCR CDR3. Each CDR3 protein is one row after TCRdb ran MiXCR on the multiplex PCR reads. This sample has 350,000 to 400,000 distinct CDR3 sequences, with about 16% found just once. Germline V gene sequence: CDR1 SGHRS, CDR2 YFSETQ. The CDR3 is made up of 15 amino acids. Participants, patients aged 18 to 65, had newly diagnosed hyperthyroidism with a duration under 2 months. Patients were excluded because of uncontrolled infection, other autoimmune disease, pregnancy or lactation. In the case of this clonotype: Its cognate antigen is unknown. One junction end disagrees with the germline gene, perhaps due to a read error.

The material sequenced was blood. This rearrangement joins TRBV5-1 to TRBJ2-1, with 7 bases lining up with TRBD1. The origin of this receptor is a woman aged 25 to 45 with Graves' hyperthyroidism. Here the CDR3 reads CACSLSGTAYNEQFF. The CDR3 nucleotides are TGCGCCTGCAGCTTGTCCGGGACAGCATACAATGAGCAGTTCTTC. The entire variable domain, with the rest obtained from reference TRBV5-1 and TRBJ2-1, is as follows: KAGVTQTPRYLIKTRGQQVTLSCSPISGHRSVSWYQQTPGQGLQFLFEYFSETQRNKGNFPGRFSGRQFSNSRSEMNVSTLELGDSALYLCACSLSGTAYNEQFFGPGTRLTVL.